By proportion, the clone carrying this TCR beta chain is medium-sized. The antigen is undetermined. The data originate from a study of spatial heterogeneity in lung cancer. Germline V gene lookup returns CDR1 SGHDT and CDR2 YYEEEE. CDR3 length: 12 amino acids. The ends were cut back, 2 bases at V and 8 bases at J, with 7 bases in the middle. A single record per CDR3 protein comes from TCRdb applying MiXCR to the 5' RACE reads. The data hold about 2,600 distinct CDR3 sequences, with about 7.4% observed a single time. This sample's time point: sample taken at primary tumor resection. The study, taken as a whole, reports: In tumors, expanded intratumoral alpha and beta TCR counts tracked mutation counts.

This chain uses TRBV5-6 with TRBJ1-4, with a tentative D call TRBD1 (6 bases). The TCR comes from a female donor with early-stage non-small cell lung cancer. Sequencing was performed on lung tumor tissue, taken at surgery. This chain's CDR3 is CASSFGQEKLFF. CDR3 bases: TGTGCCAGCAGCTTTGGACAGGAAAAACTGTTTTTT.